The entry that follows covers one T cell receptor beta chain sequence. This sample is drawn from a study of blood T cell repertoires in COVID-19. Across the whole study: COVID-19 samples from acute and convalescent phases originated in the United States, Italy and Spain. T cells, B-cell-depleted T cells, or PBMCs supplied cDNA or gDNA.

The authors' processing: Scientists estimated how many nucleated cells there were by amplifying reference gene primers. Profiled with immunoSEQ multiplex PCR; TCRdb holds only in-frame clones, not every one. The D gene and trimming were derived from the DNA, and the V and J assignments and clone size from that table. The table has 200,000 to 250,000 clones, over 75% seen once. Germline values: CDR1 SGHTA, CDR2 FQGNSA. V lost 5 bases and J lost 4; bases outside the gene matches: 4. The CDR3 has 13 amino acids. The clonotype was recovered from a human donor in a cohort sampled during active COVID-19. V and J are TRBV7-2 and TRBJ2-5, with TRBD1 identical over 7 bases. The sample taken for sequencing was peripheral blood. The CDR3 nucleotides are TGTGCCAGCAGCGTATACAGGGGAGAGACCCAGTACTTC. It codes for CASSVYRGETQYF. The full variable domain, completed using reference TRBV7-2 and TRBJ2-5, is GAGVSQSPSNKVTEKGKDVELRCDPISGHTALYWYRQSLGQGLEFLIYFQGNSAPDKSGLPSDRFSAERTGGSVSTLTIQRTQQEDSAVYLCASSVYRGETQYFGPGTRLLVL.